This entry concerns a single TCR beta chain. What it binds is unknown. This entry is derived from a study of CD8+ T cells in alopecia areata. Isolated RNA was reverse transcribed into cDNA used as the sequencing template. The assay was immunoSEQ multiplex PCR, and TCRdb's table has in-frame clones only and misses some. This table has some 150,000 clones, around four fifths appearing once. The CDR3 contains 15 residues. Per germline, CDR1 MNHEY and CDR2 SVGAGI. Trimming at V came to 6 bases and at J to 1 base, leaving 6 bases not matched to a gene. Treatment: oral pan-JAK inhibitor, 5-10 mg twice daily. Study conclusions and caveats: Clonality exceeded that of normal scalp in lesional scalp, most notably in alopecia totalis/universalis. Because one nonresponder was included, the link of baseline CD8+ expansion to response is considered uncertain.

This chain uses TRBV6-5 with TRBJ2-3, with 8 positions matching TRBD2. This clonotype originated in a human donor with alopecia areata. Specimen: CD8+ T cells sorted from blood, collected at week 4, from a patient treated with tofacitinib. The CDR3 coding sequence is TGTGCCAGCAGCCCAGGGACTAGGGGCACAGATACGCAGTATTTT. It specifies CASSPGTRGTDTQYF.